These 17 T cell receptor beta chains were sequenced from one sample in a study of blood T cell repertoires in COVID-19. The assay was immunoSEQ multiplex PCR, and TCRdb's table has in-frame clones only and misses some. The sample carries some 48,000 clones, 90% recorded once. Sequencing input: peripheral blood. All receptors come from a man in his 70s with acute or convalescent COVID-19.

The V call is TRBV6-6, the J call TRBJ2-1; 9 bases match TRBD1. There are 15 residues in the CDR3. The V and J ends lost 4 bases and 8 bases, in that order; junction bases with no gene match: 9. CDR1 is MNHNY and CDR2 is SVGAGI in the germline V gene (reference sequence). CDR3 in amino acids: CASSSGTGQTHEQFF. The CDR3 DNA sequence: TGTGCCAGCAGTTCCGGGACAGGGCAAACCCATGAGCAGTTCTTC.

This rearrangement joins TRBV2 to TRBJ1-3; perhaps TRBD1 as D (5 bases). V lost 2 bases and J 11 bases, leaving 13 bases between the germline ends. This CDR3 is 13 amino acids long. The germline V gene encodes CDR1 SNHLY and CDR2 FYNNEI. The CDR3 protein is CASSEPPARAIYF. CDR3 nucleotide sequence: TGTGCCAGCAGTGAACCCCCAGCCAGGGCCATATATTTT.

The chain combines TRBV6-5 with TRBJ2-5; 7 nucleotides match TRBD1. The CDR3 covers 15 residues. Per germline, CDR1 MNHEY and CDR2 SVGAGI. Unmatched junction bases numbered 7, after V lost 6 bases and J lost 0 bases. The CDR3 DNA follows: TGTGCCAGCAGACGCCTACAGGGGTACCAAGAGACCCAGTACTTC. As protein: CASRRLQGYQETQYF.

As regards this clone: Within the sample, other DNA sequences also encode this same CDR3. The V gene is TRBV3-1 (or the pseudogene TRBV3-2), the J gene TRBJ2-7; weak D call: TRBD1 (5 bases). The CDR3 extends over 12 amino acids. From germline, CDR1 is LGHDT and CDR2 YNNKEL (reference sequence). Between the trimmed V and J ends, which lost 1 base and 9 bases, there was a span of 10 bases. CDR3 protein: CASSQARAGQYF. The CDR3 DNA follows: TGTGCCAGCAGCCAAGCCAGGGCCGGGCAGTACTTC.

This clone was counted between two and nine times. V is TRBV27 and J is TRBJ1-5; D remains ambiguous. Trimming took off 6 bases at V and 4 bases at J, with 10 bases between the two ends. CDR1 MNHEY and CDR2 SMNVEV come from the germline V gene (reference sequence). The CDR3 consists of 13 residues. The CDR3 here is CASSGRENQPQHF. In nucleotides, the CDR3 is TGTGCCAGCAGCGGACGGGAAAATCAGCCCCAGCATTTT.

The chain carries TRBV19 and TRBJ1-2; TRBD1 agrees at 10 bases. Looked up from germline, CDR1 is LNHDA and CDR2 is SQIVND (reference sequence). Trimming took 11 bases from V and 4 from J; bases not matched to a gene: 10. This CDR3 region has 14 residues. Here the CDR3 reads CASKRDRGIYGYTF. The CDR3 coding sequence is TGTGCCTCTAAAAGGGACAGGGGAATCTATGGCTACACCTTC.

The rearrangement joins TRBV7-2 to TRBJ1-5; maybe TRBD1 (6 bases). CDR3 size: 14 residues. Per germline, CDR1 SGHTA and CDR2 FQGNSA. V was shortened by 2 bases and J by 5 bases, with 10 bases between the two germline ends. In DNA, the CDR3 is TGTGCCAGCAGCTTACGGGCAGGGGATCAGCCCCAGCATTTT. Protein product: CASSLRAGDQPQHF.

This chain joins TRBV28 and TRBJ2-1; a weak D match, TRBD2 (6 bases). The CDR3 loop spans 15 amino acids. The germline CDR1 and CDR2 sequences are MDHEN and SYDVKM. Trimming took 2 bases from V and 4 from J, leaving 12 bases between them. CDR3 bases: TGTGCCAGCAGTTTAGGAGGGACGGGTTACAATGAGCAGTTCTTC. Translation gives CASSLGGTGYNEQFF. Drawing the rest from reference TRBV28 and TRBJ2-1, the complete variable domain is DVKVTQSSRYLVKRTGEKVFLECVQDMDHENMFWYRQDPGLGLRLIYFSYDVKMKEKGDIPEGYSVSREKKERFSLILESASTNQTSMYLCASSLGGTGYNEQFFGPGTRLTVL.

This chain joins TRBV7-9 and TRBJ1-5; 10 positions match TRBD1. CDR3 length: 15 residues. J gave up 7 bases and V 3 bases, and 6 bases lay outside the gene matches. Germline V gives CDR1 SEHNR, CDR2 FQNEAQ (reference sequence). CDR3: CASSLTGGARQPQHF. The CDR3 DNA reads TGTGCCAGCAGCTTGACAGGGGGCGCGAGACAGCCCCAGCATTTT.

This rearrangement joins TRBV5-6 to TRBJ1-2, with D possibly TRBD1 on 6 matching bases. There are 13 residues in the CDR3. V was cut by 2 bases and J by 4 bases, with 9 bases left in between. The germline V gene has CDR1 SGHDT and CDR2 YYEEEE. The CDR3 nucleotides read TGTGCCAGCAGCTTAGGACAGAGCTATGGCTACACCTTC. This translates into CASSLGQSYGYTF.

The chain has TRBV18 and TRBJ1-5; 9 bases agree with TRBD1. V shed 5 bases and J 4 bases; nucleotides not matched to a gene: 3. Germline V lookup: CDR1 KGHSH, CDR2 LQKENI. CDR3 size: 14 residues. This chain's CDR3 is CASSYGTGNQPQHF. In DNA, the CDR3 is TGTGCCAGCTCATATGGGACAGGGAATCAGCCCCAGCATTTT. The entire variable domain, with the rest obtained from reference TRBV18 and TRBJ1-5, is as follows: NAGVMQNPRHLVRRRGQEARLRCSPMKGHSHVYWYRQLPEEGLKFMVYLQKENIIDESGMPKERFSAEFPKEGPSILRIQQVVRGDSAAYFCASSYGTGNQPQHFGDGTRLSIL.

The CDR3 here is CASSVAGGANTGELFF. The CDR3 DNA is TGTGCCAGCAGCGTAGCCGGCGGGGCGAACACCGGGGAGCTGTTTTTT. This chain links TRBV9 with TRBJ2-2; the D gene is possibly TRBD2 (6 bases). CDR3 length equals 16 residues. Germline V gives CDR1 SGDLS, CDR2 YYNGEE. V lost 0 bases and J 0 bases, leaving 9 bases between the germline ends.

A few counts support this clone. V usage is TRBV4-1 and J usage is TRBJ1-4; a possible D gene is TRBD1 (6 bases). The CDR3 loop spans 14 amino acids. The V gene lost 2 bases and the J gene lost 8 bases, with 12 bases spanning the gap. The germline CDR1 and CDR2 sequences are MGHRA and YSYEKL. Written as DNA, the CDR3 is TGCGCCAGCAGCCAAATCCAGGGGTACGAAAAACTGTTTTTT. Translated: CASSQIQGYEKLFF.

V and J are TRBV29-1 and TRBJ1-4; D gene uncertain. This CDR3 is built from 15 residues. Germline lookup yields CDR1 SQVTM and CDR2 ANQGSEA. V lost 4 bases and J 3 bases, leaving 15 bases between the germline ends. The CDR3 reads CSVARDGGANEKLFF. CDR3 nucleotide sequence: TGCAGCGTTGCCCGTGACGGAGGCGCTAATGAAAAACTGTTTTTT.

This rearrangement joins TRBV7-2 to TRBJ2-3; perhaps TRBD2 as D (5 bases). CDR1 is SGHTA and CDR2 is FQGNSA in the germline V gene. This CDR3 comprises 14 residues. The V end was cut by 3 bases, the J end by 2 bases, with 9 bases between. Here the CDR3 DNA reads TGTGCCAGCAGCTTTAACCGGGACACAGATACGCAGTATTTT. Protein sequence: CASSFNRDTDTQYF.

The V call is TRBV7-8, the J call TRBJ2-1; weak D call: TRBD2 (7 bases). V gave up 5 bases and J gave up 4 bases, with 24 bases separating them. The CDR3 has 18 amino acids. Germline V gene sequence: CDR1 SGHVS, CDR2 FQNEAQ. This CDR3 reads CASSRYPPRGAGYNEQFF. CDR3 bases: TGTGCCAGCAGCCGATACCCACCCCGGGGGGCCGGGTACAATGAGCAGTTCTTC. The variable domain in full, with the rest retrieved from reference TRBV7-8 and TRBJ2-1, is GAGVSQSPRYKVAKRGQDVALRCDPISGHVSLFWYQQALGQGPEFLTYFQNEAQLDKSGLPSDRFFAERPEGSVSTLKIQRTQQEDSAVYLCASSRYPPRGAGYNEQFFGPGTRLTVL.

V and J are TRBV9 and TRBJ1-5; 9 bases are shared with TRBD1. The length of the CDR3 is 15 residues. Per germline, CDR1 SGDLS and CDR2 YYNGEE. J gave up 1 base and V 3 bases, and 2 bases lay outside the gene matches. The chain's CDR3 is CASSGGTGSNQPQHF. CDR3 nucleotide sequence: TGTGCCAGCAGCGGAGGGACAGGGAGCAATCAGCCCCAGCATTTT.